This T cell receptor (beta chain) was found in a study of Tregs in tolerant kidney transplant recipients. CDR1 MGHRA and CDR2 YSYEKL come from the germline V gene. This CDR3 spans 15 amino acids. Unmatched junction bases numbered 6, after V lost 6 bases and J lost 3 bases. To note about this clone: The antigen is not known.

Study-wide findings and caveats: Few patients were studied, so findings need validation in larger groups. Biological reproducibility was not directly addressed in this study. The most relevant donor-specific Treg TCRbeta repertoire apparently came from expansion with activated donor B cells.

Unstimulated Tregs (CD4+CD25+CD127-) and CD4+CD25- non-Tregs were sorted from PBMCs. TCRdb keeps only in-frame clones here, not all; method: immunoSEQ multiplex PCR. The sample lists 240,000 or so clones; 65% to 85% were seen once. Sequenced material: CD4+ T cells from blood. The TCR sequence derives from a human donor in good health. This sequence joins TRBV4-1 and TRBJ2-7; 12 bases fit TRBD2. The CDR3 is CASSLAGGQSYEQYF. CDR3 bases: TGCGCCAGCAGTCTAGCGGGGGGGCAGAGCTACGAGCAGTACTTC.